The rows below give T cell receptor beta chains drawn from one sample of a study of technical replicates of blood from a few donors. Produced via immunoSEQ multiplex PCR; TCRdb's table is partial and in-frame only. The repertoire holds roughly 85,000 clones, with about 94% as singletons. The sequenced sample consisted of T cells isolated from PBMCs. The receptors were gathered from a human donor in good health. Each CDR3 is given without its conserved first and last residue.

TRBJ1-1	TRBV29-1	SVAGDSGTMNTEAF
TRBJ1-2	TRBV6-5	ASAAGNYGYT
TRBJ1-2	TRBV27	ASRGTGLLNYGYT
TRBJ1-3	TRBV19	ASSIAGGTGNTIY
TRBJ2-3	TRBV27	ASSGTSGSLIVTDTQY
TRBJ2-4	TRBV7-8	ASSLDRLDFPKNIQY
TRBJ1-2	TRBV28	ASMTGTGDNYGYT
TRBJ1-1	TRBV6-5	ASSEAGTATEAF
TRBJ1-1	TRBV7-6	ASSPEQGRNTEAF
TRBJ2-7	TRBV28	ASSTSGSYEQY
TRBJ1-1	TRBV5-6	ASSLVPGQGENTEAF
TRBJ2-4	TRBV6-1	ASRRRGGSENIQY
TRBJ1-1	TRBV14	ASSQEVTVNTEAF
TRBJ1-1	TRBV29-1	SANPTGKFEAF
TRBJ2-1	TRBV5-6	ASSIPGLAKSYNEQF
TRBJ2-6	TRBV9	ASSPPSGANVLT
TRBJ2-5	TRBV15	ATGATAQETQY
TRBJ2-1	TRBV6-1	ASSEEGTNNEQF
TRBJ1-2	TRBV4-1	ASSQAGQGNYGYT
TRBJ1-2	TRBV25-1	ATFGSNNYGYT